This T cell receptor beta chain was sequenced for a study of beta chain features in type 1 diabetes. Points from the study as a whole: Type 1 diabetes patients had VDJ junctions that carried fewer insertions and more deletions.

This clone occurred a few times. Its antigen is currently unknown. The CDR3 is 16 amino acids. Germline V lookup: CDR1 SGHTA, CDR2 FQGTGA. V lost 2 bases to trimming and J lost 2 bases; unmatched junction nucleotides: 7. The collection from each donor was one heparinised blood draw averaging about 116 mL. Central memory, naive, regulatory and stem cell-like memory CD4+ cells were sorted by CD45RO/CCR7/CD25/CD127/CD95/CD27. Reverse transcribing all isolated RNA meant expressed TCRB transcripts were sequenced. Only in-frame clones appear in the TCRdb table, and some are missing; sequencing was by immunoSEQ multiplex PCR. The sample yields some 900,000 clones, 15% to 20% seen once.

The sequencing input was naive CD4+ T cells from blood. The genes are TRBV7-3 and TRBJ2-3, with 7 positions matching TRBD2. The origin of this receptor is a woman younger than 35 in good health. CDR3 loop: CASSLGLAEYTDTQYF. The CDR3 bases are TGTGCCAGCAGCTTAGGGCTAGCGGAGTACACAGATACGCAGTATTTT.